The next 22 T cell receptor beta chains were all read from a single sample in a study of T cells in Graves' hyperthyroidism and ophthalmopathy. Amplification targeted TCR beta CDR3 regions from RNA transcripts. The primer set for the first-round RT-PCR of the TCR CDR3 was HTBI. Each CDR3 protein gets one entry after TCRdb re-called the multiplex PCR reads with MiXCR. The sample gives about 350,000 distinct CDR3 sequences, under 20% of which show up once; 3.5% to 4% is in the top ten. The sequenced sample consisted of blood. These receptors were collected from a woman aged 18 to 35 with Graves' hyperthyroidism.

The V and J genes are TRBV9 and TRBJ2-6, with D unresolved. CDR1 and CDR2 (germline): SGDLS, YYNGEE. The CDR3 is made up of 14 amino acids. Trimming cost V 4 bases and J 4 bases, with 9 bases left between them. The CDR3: CASSPLRGANVLTF. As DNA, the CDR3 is TGTGCCAGCAGCCCCCTCCGGGGGGCCAACGTCCTGACTTTC.

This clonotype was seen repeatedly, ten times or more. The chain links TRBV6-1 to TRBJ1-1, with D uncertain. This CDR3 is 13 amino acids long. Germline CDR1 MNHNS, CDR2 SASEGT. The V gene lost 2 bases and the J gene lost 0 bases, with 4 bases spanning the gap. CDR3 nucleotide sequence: TGTGCCAGCAGTGAACGGATGAACACTGAAGCTTTCTTT. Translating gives CASSERMNTEAFF.

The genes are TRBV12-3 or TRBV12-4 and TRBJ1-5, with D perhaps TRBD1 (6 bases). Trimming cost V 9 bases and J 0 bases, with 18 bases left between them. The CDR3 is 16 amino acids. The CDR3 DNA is TGTGCCAGGACGGGACACCTAACGAATAGCAATCAGCCCCAGCATTTT. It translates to CARTGHLTNSNQPQHF.

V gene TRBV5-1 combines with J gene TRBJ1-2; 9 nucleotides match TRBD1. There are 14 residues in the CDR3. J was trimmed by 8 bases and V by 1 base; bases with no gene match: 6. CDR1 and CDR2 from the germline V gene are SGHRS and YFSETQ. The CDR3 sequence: CASSLRDRDEGYTF. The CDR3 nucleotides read TGCGCCAGCAGCTTGAGGGACAGGGACGAGGGCTACACCTTC. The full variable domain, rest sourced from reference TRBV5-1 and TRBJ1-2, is KAGVTQTPRYLIKTRGQQVTLSCSPISGHRSVSWYQQTPGQGLQFLFEYFSETQRNKGNFPGRFSGRQFSNSRSEMNVSTLELGDSALYLCASSLRDRDEGYTFGSGTRLTVV.

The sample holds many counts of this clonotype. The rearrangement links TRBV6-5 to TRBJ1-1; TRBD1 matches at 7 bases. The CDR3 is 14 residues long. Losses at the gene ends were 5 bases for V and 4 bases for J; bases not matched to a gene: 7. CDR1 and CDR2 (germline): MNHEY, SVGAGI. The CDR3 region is CASSTTGEGTEAFF. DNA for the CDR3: TGTGCCAGCAGTACTACAGGGGAAGGCACTGAAGCTTTCTTT.

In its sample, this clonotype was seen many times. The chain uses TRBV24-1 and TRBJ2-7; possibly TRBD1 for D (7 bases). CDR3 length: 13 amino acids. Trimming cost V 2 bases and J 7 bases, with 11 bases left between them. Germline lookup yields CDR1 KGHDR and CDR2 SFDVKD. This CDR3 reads CATSDYRGGEQYF. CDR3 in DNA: TGTGCCACCAGTGATTACAGGGGAGGAGAGCAGTACTTC.

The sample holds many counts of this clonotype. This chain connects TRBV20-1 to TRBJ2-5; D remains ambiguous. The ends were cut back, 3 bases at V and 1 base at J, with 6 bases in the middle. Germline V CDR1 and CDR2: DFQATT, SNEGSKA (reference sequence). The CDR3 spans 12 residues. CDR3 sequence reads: CSASVFQETQYF. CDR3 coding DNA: TGCAGTGCTAGCGTTTTCCAAGAGACCCAGTACTTC.

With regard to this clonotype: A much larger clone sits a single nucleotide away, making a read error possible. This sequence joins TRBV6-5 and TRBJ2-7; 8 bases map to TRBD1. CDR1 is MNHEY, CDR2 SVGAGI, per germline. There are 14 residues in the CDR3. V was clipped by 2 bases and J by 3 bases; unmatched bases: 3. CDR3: CASSYPTGDYEQYF. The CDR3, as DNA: TGTGCCAGCAGTTACCCGACAGGGGACTACGAGCAGTACTTC.

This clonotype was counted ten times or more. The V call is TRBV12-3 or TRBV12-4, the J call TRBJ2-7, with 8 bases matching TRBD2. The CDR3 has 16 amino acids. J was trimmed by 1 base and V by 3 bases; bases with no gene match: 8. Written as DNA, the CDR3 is TGTGCCAGCAGTTTCGGGGGGGGTCGTATTTCCTACGAGCAGTACTTC. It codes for CASSFGGGRISYEQYF.

In DNA, the CDR3 is TGTGCCAGTCCCAACTACGAGCAGTACTTC. Protein: CASPNYEQYF. The rearrangement links TRBV28 to TRBJ2-7, with D unresolved. The CDR3 covers 10 residues. The germline gives CDR1 MDHEN, CDR2 SYDVKM. Trimming left V 9 bases short and J 3 bases short, with 6 bases between.

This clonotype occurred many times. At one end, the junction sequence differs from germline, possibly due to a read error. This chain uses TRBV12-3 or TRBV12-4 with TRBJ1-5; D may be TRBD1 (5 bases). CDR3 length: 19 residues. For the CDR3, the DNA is TGTGCCAGCAGTCTAGCCAACGCGGAGGGGACGCTGAGCAATCAGCCCCAGCATTTT. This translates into CASSLANAEGTLSNQPQHF.

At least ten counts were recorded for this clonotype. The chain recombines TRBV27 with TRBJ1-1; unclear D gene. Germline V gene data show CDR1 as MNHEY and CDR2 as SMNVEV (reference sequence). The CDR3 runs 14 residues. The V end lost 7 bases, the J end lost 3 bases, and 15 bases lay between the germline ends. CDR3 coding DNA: TGTGCCAGCATTTTCTCTCAGCAGTACACTGAAGCTTTCTTT. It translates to CASIFSQQYTEAFF.

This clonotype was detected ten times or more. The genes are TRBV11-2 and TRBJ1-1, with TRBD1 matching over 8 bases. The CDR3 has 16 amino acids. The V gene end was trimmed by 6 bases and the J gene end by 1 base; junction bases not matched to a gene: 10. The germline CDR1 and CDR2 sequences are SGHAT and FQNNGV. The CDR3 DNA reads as TGTGCCAGCAGTCCCACAGGGGGGGGACGGAACACTGAAGCTTTCTTT. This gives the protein CASSPTGGGRNTEAFF.

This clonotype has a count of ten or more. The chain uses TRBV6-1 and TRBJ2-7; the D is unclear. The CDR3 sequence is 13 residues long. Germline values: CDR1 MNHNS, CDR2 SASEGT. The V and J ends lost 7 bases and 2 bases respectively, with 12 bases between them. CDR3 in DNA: TGTGCCAGCACGGCCACAGCTACCTACGAGCAGTACTTC. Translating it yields CASTATATYEQYF.

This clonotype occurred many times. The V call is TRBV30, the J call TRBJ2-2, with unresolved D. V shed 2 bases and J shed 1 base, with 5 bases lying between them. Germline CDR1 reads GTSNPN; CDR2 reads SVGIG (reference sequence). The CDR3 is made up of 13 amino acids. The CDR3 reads CAWSRLNTGELFF. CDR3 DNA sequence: TGTGCCTGGAGTCGATTGAACACCGGGGAGCTGTTTTTT.

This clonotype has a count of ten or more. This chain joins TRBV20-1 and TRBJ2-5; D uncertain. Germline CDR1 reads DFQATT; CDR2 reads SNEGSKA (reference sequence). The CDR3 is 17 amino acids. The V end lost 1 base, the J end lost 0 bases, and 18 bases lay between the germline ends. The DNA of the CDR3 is TGCAGTGCTAGAGCAAAGAGATCGCAGAGATACCAAGAGACCCAGTACTTC. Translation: CSARAKRSQRYQETQYF.

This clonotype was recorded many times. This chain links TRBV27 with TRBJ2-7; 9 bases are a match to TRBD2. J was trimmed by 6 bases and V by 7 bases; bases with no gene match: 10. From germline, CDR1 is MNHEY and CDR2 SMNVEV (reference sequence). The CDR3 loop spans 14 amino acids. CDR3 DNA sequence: TGTGCCAGCATCCTGGGTAGCGGGAGAGGCGAGCAGTACTTC. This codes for CASILGSGRGEQYF.

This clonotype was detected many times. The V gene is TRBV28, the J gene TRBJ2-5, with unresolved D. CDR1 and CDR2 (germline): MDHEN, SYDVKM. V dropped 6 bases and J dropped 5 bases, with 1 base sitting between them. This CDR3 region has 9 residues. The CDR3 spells CASRETQYF. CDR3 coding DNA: TGTGCCAGCAGGGAGACCCAGTACTTC.

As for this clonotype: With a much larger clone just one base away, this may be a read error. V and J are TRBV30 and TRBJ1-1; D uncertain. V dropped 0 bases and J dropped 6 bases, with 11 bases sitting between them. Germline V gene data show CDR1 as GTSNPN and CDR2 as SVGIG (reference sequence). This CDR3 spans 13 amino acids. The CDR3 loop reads CAWSVRVNAEAFF. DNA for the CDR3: TGTGCCTGGAGTGTACGTGTTAACGCTGAAGCTTTCTTT.

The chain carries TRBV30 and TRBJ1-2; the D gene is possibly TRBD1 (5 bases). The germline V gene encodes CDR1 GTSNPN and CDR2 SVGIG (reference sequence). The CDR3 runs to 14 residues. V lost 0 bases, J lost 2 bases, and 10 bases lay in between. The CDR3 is CAWSVRVANYGYTF. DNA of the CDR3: TGTGCCTGGAGTGTCAGGGTGGCGAACTATGGCTACACCTTC.

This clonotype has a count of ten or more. The CDR3 nucleotides read TGTGCCAGCAGTGAAATAGGGGACACCTACGAGCAGTACTTC. This encodes CASSEIGDTYEQYF. This sequence joins TRBV6-1 and TRBJ2-7; TRBD1 is a possible D gene (6 bases). Looked up from germline, CDR1 is MNHNS and CDR2 is SASEGT. The CDR3 has 14 residues. Trimming removed 2 bases at V and 2 bases at J, with 10 bases between.

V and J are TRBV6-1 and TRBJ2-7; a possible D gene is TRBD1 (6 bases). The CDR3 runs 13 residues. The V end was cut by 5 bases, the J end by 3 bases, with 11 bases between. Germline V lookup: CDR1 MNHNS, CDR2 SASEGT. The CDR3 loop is CASSTRGSYEQYF. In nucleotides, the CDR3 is TGTGCCAGCAGTACCAGGGGAAGCTACGAGCAGTACTTC.